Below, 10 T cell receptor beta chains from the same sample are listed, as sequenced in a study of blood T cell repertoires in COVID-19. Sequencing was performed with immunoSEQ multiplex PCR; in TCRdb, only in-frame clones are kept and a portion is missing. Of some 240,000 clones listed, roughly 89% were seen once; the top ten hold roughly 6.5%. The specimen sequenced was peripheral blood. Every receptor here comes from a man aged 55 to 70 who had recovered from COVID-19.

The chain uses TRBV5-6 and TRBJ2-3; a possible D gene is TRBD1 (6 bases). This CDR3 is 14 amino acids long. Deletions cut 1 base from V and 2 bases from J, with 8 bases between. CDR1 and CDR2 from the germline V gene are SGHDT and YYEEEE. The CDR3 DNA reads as TGTGCCAGCAGCTTGAGGGGGAACACAGATACGCAGTATTTT. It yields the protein CASSLRGNTDTQYF.

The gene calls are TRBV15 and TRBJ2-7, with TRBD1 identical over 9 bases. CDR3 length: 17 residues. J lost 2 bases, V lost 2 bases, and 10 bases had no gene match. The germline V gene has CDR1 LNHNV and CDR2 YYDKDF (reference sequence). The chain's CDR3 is CATSRPAPGQGPYEQYF. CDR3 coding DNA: TGTGCCACCAGCAGACCTGCTCCGGGACAGGGCCCCTACGAGCAGTACTTC.

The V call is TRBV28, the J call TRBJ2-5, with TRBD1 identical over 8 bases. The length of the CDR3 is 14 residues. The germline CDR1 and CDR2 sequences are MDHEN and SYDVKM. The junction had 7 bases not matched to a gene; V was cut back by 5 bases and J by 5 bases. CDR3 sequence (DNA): TGTGCCAGCAGTCCCAGGACAGGGCTCGAGACCCAGTACTTC. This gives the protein CASSPRTGLETQYF.

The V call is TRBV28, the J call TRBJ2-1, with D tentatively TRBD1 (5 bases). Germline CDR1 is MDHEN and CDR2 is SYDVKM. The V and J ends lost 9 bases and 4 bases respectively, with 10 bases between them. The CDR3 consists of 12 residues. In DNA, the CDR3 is TGTGCCAGTCAGACAGATTACAATGAGCAGTTCTTC. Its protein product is CASQTDYNEQFF.

The CDR3 coding sequence is TGTGCCAGCGGACAGGTAGCTAACTATGGCTACACCTTC. This gives the protein CASGQVANYGYTF. The chain links TRBV14 to TRBJ1-2; 7 bases match TRBD1. The CDR3 runs to 13 residues. The V gene end was trimmed by 8 bases and the J gene end by 0 bases; junction bases not matched to a gene: 3. Germline V gives CDR1 SGHDN, CDR2 FVKESK.

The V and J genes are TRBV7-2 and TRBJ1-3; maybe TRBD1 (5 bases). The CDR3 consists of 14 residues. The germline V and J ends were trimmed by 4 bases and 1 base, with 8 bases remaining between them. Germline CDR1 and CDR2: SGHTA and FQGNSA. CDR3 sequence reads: CASSSGGSGNTIYF. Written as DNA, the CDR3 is TGTGCCAGCAGCTCCGGGGGGTCTGGAAACACCATATATTTT.

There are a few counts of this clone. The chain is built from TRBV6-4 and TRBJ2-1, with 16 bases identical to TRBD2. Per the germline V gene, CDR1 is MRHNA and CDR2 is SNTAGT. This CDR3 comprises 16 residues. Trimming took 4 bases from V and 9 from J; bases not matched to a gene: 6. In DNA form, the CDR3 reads TGTGCCAGCAGTGTGGGACTAGCGGGAGGGCGAGGTGAGCAGTTCTTC. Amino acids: CASSVGLAGGRGEQFF.

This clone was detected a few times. The CDR3 loop reads CASSEGGGPQPQHF. CDR3 nucleotide sequence: TGTGCCAGCAGTGAAGGGGGCGGTCCACAGCCCCAGCATTTT. This chain connects TRBV6-1 to TRBJ1-5, with D perhaps TRBD1 (5 bases). CDR3 length: 14 amino acids. The germline gives CDR1 MNHNS, CDR2 SASEGT. V was pared by 1 base and J by 7 bases, with 11 bases between.

The CDR3 nucleotides read TGTGCCAGCAAGGAAGGGGGCGATCAGCCCCAGCATTTT. As protein: CASKEGGDQPQHF. This rearrangement joins TRBV2 to TRBJ1-5, with 7 bases aligning to TRBD1. The CDR3 is 13 residues long. The ends lost 7 bases at V and 5 bases at J; junction bases unmatched: 5. Germline lookup yields CDR1 SNHLY and CDR2 FYNNEI.

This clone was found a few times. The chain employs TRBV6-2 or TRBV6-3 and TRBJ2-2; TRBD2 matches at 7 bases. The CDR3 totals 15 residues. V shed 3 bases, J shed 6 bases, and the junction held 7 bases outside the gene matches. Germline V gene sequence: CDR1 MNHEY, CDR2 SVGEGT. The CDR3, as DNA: TGTGCCAGCAGTTATCCAGCGGGAAAGTCCGGGGAGCTGTTTTTT. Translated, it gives CASSYPAGKSGELFF.